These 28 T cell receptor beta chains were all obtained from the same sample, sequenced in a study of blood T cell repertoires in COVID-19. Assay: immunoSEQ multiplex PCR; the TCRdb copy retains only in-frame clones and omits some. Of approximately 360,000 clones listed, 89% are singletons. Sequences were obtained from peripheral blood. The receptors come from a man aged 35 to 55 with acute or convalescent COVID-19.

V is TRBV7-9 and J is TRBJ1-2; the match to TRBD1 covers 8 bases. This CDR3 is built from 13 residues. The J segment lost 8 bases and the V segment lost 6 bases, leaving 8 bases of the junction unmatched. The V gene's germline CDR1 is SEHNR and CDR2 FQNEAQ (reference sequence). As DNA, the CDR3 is TGTGCCAGCAGTCAAACAGGGGGTTCCGGCTACACCTTC. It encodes CASSQTGGSGYTF.

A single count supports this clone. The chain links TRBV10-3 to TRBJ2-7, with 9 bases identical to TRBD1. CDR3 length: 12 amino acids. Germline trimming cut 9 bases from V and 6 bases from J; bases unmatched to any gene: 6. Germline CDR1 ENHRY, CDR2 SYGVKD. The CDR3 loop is CAITGTGSEQYF. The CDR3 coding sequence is TGTGCCATAACCGGGACAGGGTCCGAGCAGTACTTC.

CDR3 bases: TGCAGCGTTGGTCCCGGGGGTAGGGATCAGCCCCAGCATTTT. Protein sequence: CSVGPGGRDQPQHF. The J gene is TRBJ1-5, the V gene TRBV29-1, with a possible D match to TRBD1 (5 bases). Per germline, CDR1 SQVTM and CDR2 ANQGSEA. The CDR3 runs 14 residues. The V gene lost 4 bases and the J gene lost 5 bases, with 15 bases spanning the gap.

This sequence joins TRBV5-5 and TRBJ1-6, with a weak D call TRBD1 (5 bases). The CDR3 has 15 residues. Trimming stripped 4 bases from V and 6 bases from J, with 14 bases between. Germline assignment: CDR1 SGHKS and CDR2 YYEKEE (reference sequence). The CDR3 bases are TGTGCCAGCAGCGGGGGGACTTCGCGTAATTCACCCCTCCACTTT. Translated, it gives CASSGGTSRNSPLHF.

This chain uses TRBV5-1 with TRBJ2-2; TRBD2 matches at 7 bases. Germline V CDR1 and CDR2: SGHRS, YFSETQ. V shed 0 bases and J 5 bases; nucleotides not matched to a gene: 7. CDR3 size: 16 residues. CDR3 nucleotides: TGCGCCAGCAGCTTGGACCAGCGGGGCAGGACCGGGGAGCTGTTTTTT. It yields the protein CASSLDQRGRTGELFF.

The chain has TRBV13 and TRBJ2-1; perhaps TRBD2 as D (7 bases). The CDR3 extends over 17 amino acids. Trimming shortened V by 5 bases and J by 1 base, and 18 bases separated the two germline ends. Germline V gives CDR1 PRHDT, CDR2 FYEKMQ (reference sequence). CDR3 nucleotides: TGTGCCAGCAGCACTTCTGGGGGGGGCGGGTCCTACAATGAGCAGTTCTTC. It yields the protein CASSTSGGGGSYNEQFF.

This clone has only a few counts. The CDR3: CASSYNRGQGGVLRYF. The CDR3 DNA sequence: TGTGCCAGCAGTTACAACAGGGGACAGGGCGGAGTTTTGCGGTACTTC. The chain employs TRBV6-5 and TRBJ2-7; 9 bases agree with TRBD1. V lost 2 bases, J lost 12 bases, and 17 bases stayed unmatched. Germline-derived CDR1 and CDR2 are MNHEY and SVGAGI. The CDR3 is made up of 16 amino acids.

CDR3 amino acids: CASSLTGTDSYEQYF. In nucleotides, the CDR3 is TGTGCCAGCAGCCTTACCGGGACAGACTCCTACGAGCAGTACTTC. The V gene is TRBV7-2, the J gene TRBJ2-7; 7 positions match TRBD1. The CDR3 loop spans 15 amino acids. Germline-derived CDR1 and CDR2 are SGHTA and FQGNSA. The ends lost 5 bases at V and 0 bases at J; junction bases unmatched: 7.

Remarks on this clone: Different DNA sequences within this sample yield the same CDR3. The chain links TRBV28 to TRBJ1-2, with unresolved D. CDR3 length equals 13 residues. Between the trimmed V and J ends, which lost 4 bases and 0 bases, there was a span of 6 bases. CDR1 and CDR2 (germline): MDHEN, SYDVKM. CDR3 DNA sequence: TGTGCCAGCAGTTCGGGAACTAACTATGGCTACACCTTC. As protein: CASSSGTNYGYTF.

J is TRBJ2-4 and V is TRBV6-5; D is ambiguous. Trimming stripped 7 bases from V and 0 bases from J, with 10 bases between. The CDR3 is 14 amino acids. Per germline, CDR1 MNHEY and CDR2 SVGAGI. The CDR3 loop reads CASMWQLAKNIQYF. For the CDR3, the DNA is TGTGCCAGCATGTGGCAGTTAGCCAAAAACATTCAGTACTTC.

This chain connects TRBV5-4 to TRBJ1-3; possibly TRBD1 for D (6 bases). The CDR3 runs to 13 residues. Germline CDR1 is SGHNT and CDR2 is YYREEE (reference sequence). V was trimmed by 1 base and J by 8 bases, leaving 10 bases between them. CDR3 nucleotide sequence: TGTGCCAGCAGCTTGTTGGGGGCGCACACCATATATTTT. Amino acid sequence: CASSLLGAHTIYF.

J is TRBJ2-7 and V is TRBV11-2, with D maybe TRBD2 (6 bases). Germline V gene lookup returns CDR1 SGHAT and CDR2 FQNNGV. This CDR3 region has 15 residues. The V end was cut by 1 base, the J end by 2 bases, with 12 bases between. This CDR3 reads CASSLGVGGAYEQYF. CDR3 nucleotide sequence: TGTGCCAGCAGCTTAGGAGTCGGGGGAGCCTACGAGCAGTACTTC.

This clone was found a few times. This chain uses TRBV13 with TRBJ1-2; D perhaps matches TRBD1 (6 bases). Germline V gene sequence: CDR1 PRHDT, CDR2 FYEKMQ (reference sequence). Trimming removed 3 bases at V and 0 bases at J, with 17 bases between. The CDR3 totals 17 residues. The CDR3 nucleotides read TGTGCCAGCAGCTTGCTAGGGGGGGCTACCCCTAACTATGGCTACACCTTC. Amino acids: CASSLLGGATPNYGYTF.

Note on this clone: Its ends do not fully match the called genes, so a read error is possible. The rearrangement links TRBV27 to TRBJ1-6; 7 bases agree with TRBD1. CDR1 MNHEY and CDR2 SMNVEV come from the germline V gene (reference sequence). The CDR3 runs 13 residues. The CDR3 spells CASSFAIWVDRIF. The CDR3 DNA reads TGTGCCAGCAGTTTCGCTATCTGGGTGGACAGGATCTTT.

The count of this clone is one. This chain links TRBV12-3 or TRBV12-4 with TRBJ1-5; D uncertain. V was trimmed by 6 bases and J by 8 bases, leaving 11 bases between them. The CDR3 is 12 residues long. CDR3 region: CASSTNTEPQHF. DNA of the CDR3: TGTGCCAGCAGCACGAATACTGAGCCCCAGCATTTT.

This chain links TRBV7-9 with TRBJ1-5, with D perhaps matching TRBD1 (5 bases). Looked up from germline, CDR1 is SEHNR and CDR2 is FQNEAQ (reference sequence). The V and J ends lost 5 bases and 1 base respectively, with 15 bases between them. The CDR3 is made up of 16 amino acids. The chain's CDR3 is CASSRATGESNQPQHF. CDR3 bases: TGTGCCAGCAGCCGAGCAACAGGCGAAAGCAATCAGCCCCAGCATTTT. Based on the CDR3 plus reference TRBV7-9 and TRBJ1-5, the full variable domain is DTGVSQNPRHKITKRGQNVTFRCDPISEHNRLYWYRQTLGQGPEFLTYFQNEAQLEKSRLLSDRFSAERPKGSFSTLEIQRTEQGDSAMYLCASSRATGESNQPQHFGDGTRLSIL.

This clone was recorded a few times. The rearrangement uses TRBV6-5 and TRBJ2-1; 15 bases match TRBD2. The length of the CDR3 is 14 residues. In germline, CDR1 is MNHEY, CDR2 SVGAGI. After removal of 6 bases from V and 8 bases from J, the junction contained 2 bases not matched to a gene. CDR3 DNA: TGTGCCAGCAGGGGACTAGCGGGAGGCTATGAGCAGTTCTTC. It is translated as CASRGLAGGYEQFF.

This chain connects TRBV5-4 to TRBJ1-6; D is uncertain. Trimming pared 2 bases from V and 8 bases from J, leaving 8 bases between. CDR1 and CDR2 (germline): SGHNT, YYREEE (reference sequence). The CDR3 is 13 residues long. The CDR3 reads CASSFGPDSPLHF. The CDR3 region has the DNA TGTGCCAGCAGCTTTGGTCCGGATTCACCCCTCCACTTT.

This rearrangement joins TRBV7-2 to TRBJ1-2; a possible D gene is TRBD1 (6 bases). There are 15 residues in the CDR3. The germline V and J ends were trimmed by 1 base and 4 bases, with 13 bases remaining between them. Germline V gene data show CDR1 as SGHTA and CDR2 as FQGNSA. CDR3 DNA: TGTGCCAGCAGCTTAGGCCCCGGACAGAGCTATGGCTACACCTTC. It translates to CASSLGPGQSYGYTF.

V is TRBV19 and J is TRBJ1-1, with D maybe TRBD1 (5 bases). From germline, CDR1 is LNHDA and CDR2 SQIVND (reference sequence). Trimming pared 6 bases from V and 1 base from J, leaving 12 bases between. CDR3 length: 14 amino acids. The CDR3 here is CASSGRGWNTEAFF. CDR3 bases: TGTGCCAGTAGCGGCCGGGGGTGGAACACTGAAGCTTTCTTT.

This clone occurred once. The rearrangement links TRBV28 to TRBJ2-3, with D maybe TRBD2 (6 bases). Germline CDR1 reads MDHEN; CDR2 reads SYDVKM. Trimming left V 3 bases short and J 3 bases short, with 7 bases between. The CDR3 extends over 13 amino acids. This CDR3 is CASSFGGTDTQYF. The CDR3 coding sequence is TGTGCCAGCAGTTTTGGGGGGACAGATACGCAGTATTTT.

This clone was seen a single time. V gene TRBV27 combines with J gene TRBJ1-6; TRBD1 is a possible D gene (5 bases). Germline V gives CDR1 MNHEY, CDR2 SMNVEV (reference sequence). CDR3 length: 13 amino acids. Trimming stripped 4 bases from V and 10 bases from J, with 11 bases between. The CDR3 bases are TGTGCCAGCAGTTATGCGGGGGGATCACCCCTCCACTTT. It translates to CASSYAGGSPLHF.

CDR3 sequence: CASSVNRFLSGNTIYF. The CDR3 coding sequence is TGTGCCAGCAGCGTAAACAGGTTTCTGTCTGGAAACACCATATATTTT. The chain recombines TRBV11-2 with TRBJ1-3; TRBD1 is a possible D gene (5 bases). Germline loops: CDR1 SGHAT, CDR2 FQNNGV. Between the trimmed V and J ends, which lost 5 bases and 1 base, there was a span of 15 bases. CDR3 length equals 16 residues.

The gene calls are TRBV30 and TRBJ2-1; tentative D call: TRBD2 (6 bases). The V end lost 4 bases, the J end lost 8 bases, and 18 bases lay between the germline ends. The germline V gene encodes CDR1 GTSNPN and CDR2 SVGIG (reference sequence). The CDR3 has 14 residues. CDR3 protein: CAWTGLLHFDEQFF. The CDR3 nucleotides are TGTGCCTGGACGGGACTCCTCCACTTCGATGAGCAGTTCTTC.

CDR3 in DNA: TGTGCCAGCAGTTCCAAGGACAGGGGAAACTCTGGGGCCAACGTCCTGACTTTC. Its translation: CASSSKDRGNSGANVLTF. V and J are TRBV2 and TRBJ2-6; 9 nucleotides align to TRBD1. The V segment lost 5 bases and the J segment 0 bases; nucleotides outside the gene matches: 8. Germline V gene lookup returns CDR1 SNHLY and CDR2 FYNNEI. The CDR3 covers 18 residues.

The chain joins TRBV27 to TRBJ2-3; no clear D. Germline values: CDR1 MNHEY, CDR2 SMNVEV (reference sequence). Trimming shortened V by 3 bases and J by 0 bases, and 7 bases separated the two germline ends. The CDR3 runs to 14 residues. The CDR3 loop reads CASSFLLSTDTQYF. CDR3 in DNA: TGTGCCAGCAGTTTTCTACTAAGCACAGATACGCAGTATTTT.

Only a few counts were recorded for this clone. In nucleotides, the CDR3 is TGTGCCAGCAGCTGGCAGGGTTTCGGTAACACTGAAGCTTTCTTT. It codes for CASSWQGFGNTEAFF. The chain links TRBV7-2 to TRBJ1-1, with a possible D match to TRBD1 (5 bases). V lost 4 bases and J 2 bases, leaving 14 bases between the germline ends. The CDR3 is 15 amino acids. CDR1 is SGHTA and CDR2 is FQGNSA in the germline V gene.

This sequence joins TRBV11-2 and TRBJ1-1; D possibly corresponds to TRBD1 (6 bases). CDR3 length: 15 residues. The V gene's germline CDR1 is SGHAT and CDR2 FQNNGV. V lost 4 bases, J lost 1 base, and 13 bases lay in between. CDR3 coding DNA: TGTGCCAGCAGCTGGGGGGGGCCCACGAACACTGAAGCTTTCTTT. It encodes CASSWGGPTNTEAFF.